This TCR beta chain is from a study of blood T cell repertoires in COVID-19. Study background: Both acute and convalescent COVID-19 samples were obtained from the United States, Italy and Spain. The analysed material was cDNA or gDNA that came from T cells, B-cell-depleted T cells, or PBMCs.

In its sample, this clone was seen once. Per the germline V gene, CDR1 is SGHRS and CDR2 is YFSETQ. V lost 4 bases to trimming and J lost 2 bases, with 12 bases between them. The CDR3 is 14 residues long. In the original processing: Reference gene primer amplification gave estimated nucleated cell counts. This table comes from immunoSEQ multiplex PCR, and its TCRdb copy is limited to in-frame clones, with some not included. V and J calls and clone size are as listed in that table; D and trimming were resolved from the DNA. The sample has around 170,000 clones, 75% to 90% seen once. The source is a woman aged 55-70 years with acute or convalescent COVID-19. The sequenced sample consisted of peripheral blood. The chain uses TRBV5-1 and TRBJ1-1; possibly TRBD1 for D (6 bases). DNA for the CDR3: TGCGCCAGCAGCCGACAGGTCTCCAACACTGAAGCTTTCTTT. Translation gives CASSRQVSNTEAFF.